One sample yielded the 31 T cell receptor beta chains listed below, sequenced in a study of blood T cell repertoires in COVID-19 (dated by TCRdb to about 2020). The library was obtained by the immunoSEQ multiplex PCR assay. In TCRdb, the immuneACCESS table is reduced to in-frame sequences with V and J assigned. These tables do not hold every clone; where another copy was compared, an unresolved V gene accounts for under half, and the others remain unexplained. Here the sample has about 290,000 clones; roughly 91% occur a single time. The ten most abundant clones make up approximately 10% of the sample. Sequencing used peripheral blood. The receptors shown here come from a woman younger than 45 with COVID-19, enrolled during active disease.

This sequence joins TRBV27 and TRBJ2-7; TRBD1 might be the D (6 bases). The V gene lost 3 bases and the J gene lost 4 bases, with 19 bases spanning the gap. CDR3 length: 16 amino acids. Germline lookup yields CDR1 MNHEY and CDR2 SMNVEV (reference sequence). The CDR3 DNA is TGTGCCAGCAGTTTCTCGGCAGGGGCAAGAGAATACGAGCAGTACTTC. It yields the protein CASSFSAGAREYEQYF.

This clone was seen just once. The CDR3, as DNA: TGTGCCTGGAGTGTGACTAGCCGTGGGGAGCAGTTCTTC. It specifies CAWSVTSRGEQFF. The rearrangement joins TRBV30 to TRBJ2-1, with TRBD2 identical over 7 bases. Per the germline V gene, CDR1 is GTSNPN and CDR2 is SVGIG (reference sequence). V gave up 0 bases and J gave up 10 bases; unmatched junction bases: 6. The CDR3 has 13 amino acids.

This sequence joins TRBV5-3 and TRBJ1-2; tentative D call: TRBD1 (6 bases). TRBV5-3 is an ORF, with its function uncertain. The germline V and J ends were trimmed by 4 bases and 4 bases, with 20 bases remaining between them. CDR3 length: 16 amino acids. The CDR3 spells CARSTPQGVGLYGYTF. Written as DNA, the CDR3 is TGTGCCAGAAGCACCCCACAGGGAGTAGGGCTCTATGGCTACACCTTC.

The V call is TRBV7-9, the J call TRBJ1-5, with unresolved D. The ends were cut back, 4 bases at V and 2 bases at J, with 12 bases in the middle. This CDR3 comprises 15 residues. Germline CDR1 and CDR2: SEHNR and FQNEAQ (reference sequence). The CDR3 loop is CASSSESLGNQPQHF. The CDR3 nucleotides are TGTGCCAGCAGCTCGGAGAGTTTGGGCAATCAGCCCCAGCATTTT. Looking up the rest from reference TRBV7-9 and TRBJ1-5 gives the full variable domain: DTGVSQNPRHKITKRGQNVTFRCDPISEHNRLYWYRQTLGQGPEFLTYFQNEAQLEKSRLLSDRFSAERPKGSFSTLEIQRTEQGDSAMYLCASSSESLGNQPQHFGDGTRLSIL.

The rearrangement uses TRBV18 and TRBJ2-5; 8 positions match TRBD2. Germline V gene lookup returns CDR1 KGHSH and CDR2 LQKENI. V was clipped by 1 base and J by 1 base; unmatched bases: 8. The CDR3 runs 17 residues. This chain's CDR3 is CASSPLASGGLQETQYF. The DNA for the CDR3 is TGTGCCAGCTCACCACTAGCAAGCGGGGGCCTCCAAGAGACCCAGTACTTC.

The chain carries TRBV7-9 and TRBJ2-5; no clear D gene. Deletions cut 0 bases from V and 5 bases from J, with 4 bases between. Germline V lookup: CDR1 SEHNR, CDR2 FQNEAQ (reference sequence). This CDR3 region has 12 residues. The CDR3 is CASSLAEETQYF. The CDR3 DNA is TGTGCCAGCAGCTTAGCCGAGGAGACCCAGTACTTC.

The chain employs TRBV11-2 and TRBJ2-7; the match to TRBD2 covers 10 bases. The junction had 5 bases not matched to a gene; V was cut back by 4 bases and J by 2 bases. This CDR3 is built from 15 residues. The germline gives CDR1 SGHAT, CDR2 FQNNGV. CDR3 in DNA: TGTGCCAGCAGCTCCGTAGCGGGGGGCACCTACGAGCAGTACTTC. Residues: CASSSVAGGTYEQYF.

This clone came up a few times. This chain links TRBV2 with TRBJ1-5, with D tentatively TRBD1 (5 bases). V lost 6 bases and J 4 bases, leaving 10 bases between the germline ends. Germline CDR1 is SNHLY and CDR2 is FYNNEI. The CDR3 is 13 residues long. The CDR3 protein is CASRGQGNQPQHF. As DNA, the CDR3 is TGTGCCAGCAGGGGTCAGGGTAATCAGCCCCAGCATTTT.

CDR3 sequence reads: CASRTGQVTNEKLFF. The CDR3 DNA is TGTGCCAGCAGAACCGGACAGGTGACTAATGAAAAACTGTTTTTT. The chain has TRBV28 and TRBJ1-4, with 7 bases identical to TRBD1. The V gene end was trimmed by 6 bases and the J gene end by 2 bases; junction bases not matched to a gene: 6. This CDR3 region has 15 residues. Germline loops: CDR1 MDHEN, CDR2 SYDVKM.

The V and J genes are TRBV7-8 and TRBJ2-1, with D perhaps matching TRBD2 (5 bases). The germline gives CDR1 SGHVS, CDR2 FQNEAQ. The CDR3 spans 16 residues. V shed 5 bases and J shed 6 bases, with 20 bases lying between them. CDR3 loop: CASSRTPGTMVNEQFF. DNA for the CDR3: TGTGCCAGCAGCAGAACTCCGGGAACCATGGTCAATGAGCAGTTCTTC. The full variable domain, rest sourced from reference TRBV7-8 and TRBJ2-1, is GAGVSQSPRYKVAKRGQDVALRCDPISGHVSLFWYQQALGQGPEFLTYFQNEAQLDKSGLPSDRFFAERPEGSVSTLKIQRTQQEDSAVYLCASSRTPGTMVNEQFFGPGTRLTVL.

This sequence joins TRBV5-1 and TRBJ1-3; 8 nucleotides line up with TRBD1. J lost 3 bases, V lost 6 bases, and 11 bases had no gene match. CDR1 SGHRS and CDR2 YFSETQ come from the germline V gene. The CDR3 has 16 residues. The chain's CDR3 is CASTLFGQGDGNTIYF. For the CDR3, the DNA is TGCGCCAGCACCCTCTTCGGACAGGGAGATGGAAACACCATATATTTT.

The chain couples TRBV20-1 to TRBJ2-1; tentatively, D is TRBD1 (6 bases). The CDR3 contains 12 residues. Deletions cut 3 bases from V and 8 bases from J, with 11 bases between. Per the germline V gene, CDR1 is DFQATT and CDR2 is SNEGSKA (reference sequence). The CDR3 DNA reads TGCAGTGCTAGTACAGGGCGGGATGAGCAGTTCTTC. As protein: CSASTGRDEQFF.

The V call is TRBV5-1, the J call TRBJ1-4; 9 nucleotides align to TRBD1. CDR3 length: 17 residues. The V gene's germline CDR1 is SGHRS and CDR2 YFSETQ. V shed 3 bases and J 8 bases; nucleotides not matched to a gene: 14. CDR3 DNA: TGCGCCAGCAGCTCCAACCCGCCGGGACAGGGTCACGAAAAACTGTTTTTT. Translated: CASSSNPPGQGHEKLFF. Full variable domain (rest looked up from reference TRBV5-1 and TRBJ1-4): KAGVTQTPRYLIKTRGQQVTLSCSPISGHRSVSWYQQTPGQGLQFLFEYFSETQRNKGNFPGRFSGRQFSNSRSEMNVSTLELGDSALYLCASSSNPPGQGHEKLFFGSGTQLSVL.

The CDR3 spells CAISDLGGLPDTQYF. CDR3 coding DNA: TGTGCCATCAGTGATCTCGGGGGGTTGCCAGATACGCAGTATTTT. The chain uses TRBV10-3 and TRBJ2-3; TRBD2 matches at 7 bases. The germline CDR1 and CDR2 sequences are ENHRY and SYGVKD. This CDR3 spans 15 amino acids. The trim removed 3 bases at V and 4 bases at J, leaving 7 bases unmatched.

The chain couples TRBV6-1 to TRBJ1-4, with D perhaps matching TRBD1 (6 bases). V lost 3 bases and J 12 bases, leaving 20 bases between the germline ends. The CDR3 is 15 residues long. Germline assignment: CDR1 MNHNS and CDR2 SASEGT. The CDR3 here is CASSDRNRVGLELFF. CDR3 bases: TGTGCCAGCAGTGACCGCAACAGGGTGGGGCTGGAACTGTTTTTT.

This chain uses TRBV27 with TRBJ1-2; D possibly corresponds to TRBD1 (6 bases). Germline V gene lookup returns CDR1 MNHEY and CDR2 SMNVEV (reference sequence). The CDR3 has 15 amino acids. The V end was cut by 3 bases, the J end by 1 base, with 12 bases between. As DNA, the CDR3 is TGTGCCAGCAGTTTGGTCGGGGGGCATAACTATGGCTACACCTTC. Protein sequence: CASSLVGGHNYGYTF.

This chain joins TRBV28 and TRBJ2-1; 10 bases line up with TRBD2. Trimming removed 6 bases from V and 0 bases from J; junction bases left unmatched: 14. The CDR3 runs to 19 residues. Germline CDR1 MDHEN, CDR2 SYDVKM. The CDR3, as DNA: TGTGCCAGCAGCCGCGTCCCGGTAGCGGGGGGCCACTCCTACAATGAGCAGTTCTTC. It codes for CASSRVPVAGGHSYNEQFF. The full variable domain, in which reference TRBV28 and TRBJ2-1 provide the parts outside the CDR3, is DVKVTQSSRYLVKRTGEKVFLECVQDMDHENMFWYRQDPGLGLRLIYFSYDVKMKEKGDIPEGYSVSREKKERFSLILESASTNQTSMYLCASSRVPVAGGHSYNEQFFGPGTRLTVL.

This sequence joins TRBV19 and TRBJ2-4, with 8 bases matching TRBD1. Unmatched junction bases numbered 8, after V lost 1 base and J lost 0 bases. This CDR3 comprises 18 residues. In germline, CDR1 is LNHDA, CDR2 SQIVND (reference sequence). The CDR3 DNA reads as TGTGCCAGTAGTATAGTCGGGACAGGAGGACTAGCCAAAAACATTCAGTACTTC. It is translated as CASSIVGTGGLAKNIQYF.

This rearrangement joins TRBV5-8 to TRBJ1-4; D is possibly TRBD1 (6 bases). Germline assignment: CDR1 SGHTS and CDR2 YDEGEE. V shed 3 bases and J shed 4 bases, with 13 bases lying between them. The CDR3 contains 15 residues. The CDR3 DNA follows: TGTGCCAGCAGCTCTAGGACAGACTTTAATGAAAAACTGTTTTTT. This gives the protein CASSSRTDFNEKLFF. The complete variable domain, with remaining parts taken from reference TRBV5-8 and TRBJ1-4, reads EAGVTQSPTHLIKTRGQQATLRCSPISGHTSVYWYQQALGLGLQFLLWYDEGEERNRGNFPPRFSGRQFPNYSSELNVNALELEDSALYLCASSSRTDFNEKLFFGSGTQLSVL.

The rearrangement links TRBV2 to TRBJ1-1, with D possibly being TRBD1 (6 bases). Per the germline V gene, CDR1 is SNHLY and CDR2 is FYNNEI. CDR3 length equals 13 residues. With 8 bases removed from V and 0 bases from J, the gap between germline ends came to 10 bases. CDR3 DNA: TGTGCCAGCTCGCGACAGGTGAACACTGAAGCTTTCTTT. Its protein product is CASSRQVNTEAFF.

This chain joins TRBV19 and TRBJ1-2; maybe TRBD1 (5 bases). V dropped 10 bases and J dropped 2 bases, with 20 bases sitting between them. Looked up from germline, CDR1 is LNHDA and CDR2 is SQIVND (reference sequence). The CDR3 consists of 15 residues. CDR3 sequence (DNA): TGTGCCACACACCCGGGGGTGGAGTCCAACTATGGCTACACCTTC. Amino acids: CATHPGVESNYGYTF.

The rearrangement joins TRBV5-1 to TRBJ1-4; D uncertain. Deletions cut 5 bases from V and 5 bases from J, with 19 bases between. The germline V gene encodes CDR1 SGHRS and CDR2 YFSETQ. The CDR3 spans 16 residues. This CDR3 reads CASRPGEHHRNEKLFF. Written as DNA, the CDR3 is TGCGCCAGCAGACCTGGAGAACACCATCGGAATGAAAAACTGTTTTTT. Variable domain in full (rest from reference TRBV5-1 and TRBJ1-4): KAGVTQTPRYLIKTRGQQVTLSCSPISGHRSVSWYQQTPGQGLQFLFEYFSETQRNKGNFPGRFSGRQFSNSRSEMNVSTLELGDSALYLCASRPGEHHRNEKLFFGSGTQLSVL.

The V call is TRBV6-5, the J call TRBJ1-2; D not resolved. Germline CDR1 reads MNHEY; CDR2 reads SVGAGI. Trimming cost V 0 bases and J 5 bases, with 7 bases left between them. This CDR3 contains 13 residues. CDR3 in DNA: TGTGCCAGCAGTTACTCTTCTGAGTATGGCTACACCTTC. As protein: CASSYSSEYGYTF.

This chain links TRBV27 with TRBJ2-1; 7 nucleotides align to TRBD1. This CDR3 is 13 amino acids long. Germline V gene sequence: CDR1 MNHEY, CDR2 SMNVEV (reference sequence). The V and J ends lost 8 bases and 6 bases, in that order; junction bases with no gene match: 7. CDR3 loop: CASGRQGSNEQFF. In DNA, the CDR3 is TGTGCCAGCGGCCGACAGGGCTCCAATGAGCAGTTCTTC.

The chain has TRBV4-1 and TRBJ1-2, with a possible D match to TRBD1 (5 bases). The CDR3 extends over 14 amino acids. V lost 1 base and J lost 4, with 10 bases in between. CDR1 and CDR2 (germline): MGHRA, YSYEKL. CDR3 residues: CASSQVGRGYGYTF. CDR3 DNA sequence: TGCGCCAGCAGCCAAGTGGGGCGGGGCTATGGCTACACCTTC.

This chain connects TRBV7-9 to TRBJ2-3, with TRBD1 identical over 7 bases. J lost 0 bases, V lost 1 base, and 4 bases had no gene match. Germline V gives CDR1 SEHNR, CDR2 FQNEAQ (reference sequence). The CDR3 runs to 16 residues. The CDR3 coding sequence is TGTGCCAGCAGCTTAGTTACAGGGGCCAGCACAGATACGCAGTATTTT. Amino acid sequence: CASSLVTGASTDTQYF.

The chain couples TRBV18 to TRBJ1-5; D ambiguous. The length of the CDR3 is 15 residues. The germline V gene has CDR1 KGHSH and CDR2 LQKENI. The V end lost 5 bases, the J end lost 6 bases, and 17 bases lay between the germline ends. CDR3 sequence: CASSVRVAVGQPQHF. The CDR3 DNA reads as TGTGCCAGCTCAGTGCGAGTAGCGGTCGGTCAGCCCCAGCATTTT.

The chain uses TRBV10-3 and TRBJ2-2; the D gene is possibly TRBD2 (6 bases). Germline loops: CDR1 ENHRY, CDR2 SYGVKD. Between the trimmed V and J ends, which lost 3 bases and 4 bases, there was a span of 27 bases. This CDR3 contains 20 residues. The CDR3 DNA follows: TGTGCCATCAGTGACGGTCGGAGGGCTAGTTGGTTTACGGGCACCGGGGAGCTGTTTTTT. This encodes CAISDGRRASWFTGTGELFF.

The chain's CDR3 is CASSQTSGGPTGELFF. The CDR3 nucleotides are TGCGCCAGCAGCCAGACTAGCGGGGGGCCCACCGGGGAGCTGTTTTTT. J is TRBJ2-2 and V is TRBV4-1; TRBD2 matches 13 bases. Looked up from germline, CDR1 is MGHRA and CDR2 is YSYEKL. The CDR3 consists of 16 residues. The junction had 2 bases not matched to a gene; V was cut back by 3 bases and J by 4 bases.

The rearrangement links TRBV7-6 to TRBJ2-5, with 8 bases aligning to TRBD2. The CDR3 has 16 residues. Unmatched junction bases numbered 8, after V lost 5 bases and J lost 0 bases. CDR1 and CDR2 from the germline V gene are SGHVS and FNYEAQ. The CDR3 nucleotides are TGTGCCAGCAGCCCAGACGGGAGGGGGTACCAAGAGACCCAGTACTTC. It is translated as CASSPDGRGYQETQYF.

The V gene is TRBV29-1, the J gene TRBJ1-2; no firm D call. V lost 4 bases, J lost 4 bases, and 10 bases lay in between. CDR1 is SQVTM, CDR2 ANQGSEA, per germline. This CDR3 has 12 amino acids. CDR3 DNA: TGCAGCGTTGGGTCCGACACCTATGGCTACACCTTC. This codes for CSVGSDTYGYTF.